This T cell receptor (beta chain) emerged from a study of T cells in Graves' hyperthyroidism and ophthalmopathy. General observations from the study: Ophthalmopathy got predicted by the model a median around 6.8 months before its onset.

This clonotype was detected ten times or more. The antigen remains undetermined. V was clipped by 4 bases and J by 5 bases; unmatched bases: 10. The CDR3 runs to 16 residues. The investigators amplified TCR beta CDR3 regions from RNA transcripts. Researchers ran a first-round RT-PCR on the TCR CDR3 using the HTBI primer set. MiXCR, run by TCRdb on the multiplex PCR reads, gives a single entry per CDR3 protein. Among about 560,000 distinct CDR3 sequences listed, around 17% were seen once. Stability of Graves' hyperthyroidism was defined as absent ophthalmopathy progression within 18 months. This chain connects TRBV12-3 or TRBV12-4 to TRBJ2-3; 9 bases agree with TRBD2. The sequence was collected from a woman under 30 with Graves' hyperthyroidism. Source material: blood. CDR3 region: CASSSGGGARGDTQYF. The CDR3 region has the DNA TGTGCCAGCAGTTCGGGCGGGGGGGCCAGAGGAGATACGCAGTATTTT.